This T cell receptor (beta chain) is from a study of T cells in localized non-small cell lung cancer (dated by TCRdb to about 2020). For the wider study: Comparing tumors with uninvolved tumor-adjacent lungs, the study looked at the T cell repertoires of 200 to 250 patients with early-stage NSCLC. The cohort consisted of 236 treatment-naive NSCLC patients whose localized lung tumors had been resected. The mean age of the NSCLC patients was about 64 years, with 130 or so men and 100 to 110 women.

Spanning cysteine to phenylalanine, the CDR3 consists of 15 amino acids. The sequence is cut down to CDR3 DNA, 45 bases in frame from base 1. The germline ends are 13 bases apart after V is trimmed by 2 bases and J by 2 bases. As encoded in the germline V gene (reference sequence), CDR1 is SGHNT while CDR2 is YYREEE. Notes on this clone: Its antigen has not been determined. No base quality information exists; no much larger clone differs at one position.

At diagnosis, tumor, uninvolved tumor-adjacent lung and peripheral blood were collected and then preserved as a mix of FFPE and fresh-frozen material. For TCR repertoire profiling, blood samples were analyzed in the form of peripheral blood mononuclear cells. The immunoSEQ Assay was used to sequence TCR beta CDR3 regions from DNA. The study's processing was this. T cell density was computed as TCR beta template counts normalized to usable DNA estimated by amplifying housekeeping genes. Using the preseqR package, richness was estimated by extrapolating to 120,000 templates for tissue samples and 400,000 templates for PBMC samples. Clonality was taken to be one minus Pielou's evenness. Tissue-enriched TCRs were identified through differential abundance testing performed on productive amino-acid clonotypes, with a minimum total count of 5 and an alpha of 0.1. The Jaccard Index and the Morisita Overlap Index were used to quantify repertoire overlap between compartments. GLIPH grouped TCR beta CDR3s together with public tetramer-defined viral CDR3s, and a viral motif had to include at least three viral sequences and show V-gene enrichment. Entries here come from immuneACCESS through TCRdb and include only in-frame sequences with V and J called. Some clones fail to appear in such tables; in the studies checked, an unresolved V gene covers under half of the shortfall, and the cause of the remainder is unknown. That table supplies the V and J calls and clone size; D and trimming were determined from the DNA. This sample lists about 34,000 clones; around nine tenths were detected once. The ten largest clones capture around 4% of the sample.

What the work shows at the level of the full study, not this receptor alone: A median of 57 of the top 100 tumor clones turned up in the paired uninvolved adjacent lung, and 25 to 30 of those clones also ranked among the top 100 of that same adjacent lung. Because multi-region sequencing of the tumors was not done, intratumor heterogeneity could not be ruled out. Since the design was exploratory, TCR variables were selected using unadjusted p-values with no false-discovery rate correction. Longer overall survival was associated with higher blood T cell density, whereas shorter survival was associated with higher adjacent-lung clonality. Uninvolved tumor-adjacent lung showed the highest T cell clonality, higher than tumor, which suggests more focused antigenic responses in the uninvolved tumor-adjacent lung.

The sample here was peripheral blood, taken before any cancer treatment. Recombination connected TRBV5-4 to TRBJ1-1; the D gene assignment is ambiguous. The clonotype originates from a woman aged 40 to 75 with stage I lung adenocarcinoma. The CDR3 sequence is CASSLEGQLNTEAFF. DNA sequence: TGTGCCAGCAGCTTAGAAGGGCAGTTAAACACTGAAGCTTTCTTT.